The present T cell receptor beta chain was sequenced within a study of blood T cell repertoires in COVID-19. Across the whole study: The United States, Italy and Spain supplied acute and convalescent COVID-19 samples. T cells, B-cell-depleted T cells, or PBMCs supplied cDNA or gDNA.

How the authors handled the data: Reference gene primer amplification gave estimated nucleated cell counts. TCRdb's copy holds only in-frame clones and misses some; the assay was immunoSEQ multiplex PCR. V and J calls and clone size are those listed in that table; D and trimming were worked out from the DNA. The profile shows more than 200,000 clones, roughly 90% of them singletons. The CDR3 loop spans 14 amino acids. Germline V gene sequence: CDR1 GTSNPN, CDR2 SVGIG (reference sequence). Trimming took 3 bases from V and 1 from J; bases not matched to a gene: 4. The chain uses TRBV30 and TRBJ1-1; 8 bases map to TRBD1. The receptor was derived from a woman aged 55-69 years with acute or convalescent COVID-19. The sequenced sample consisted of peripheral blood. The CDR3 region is CAWSRTGWNTEAFF. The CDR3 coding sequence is TGTGCCTGGAGCCGGACAGGGTGGAACACTGAAGCTTTCTTT.